This is a list of T cell receptor beta chains from one sample in a study of blood T cell repertoires in COVID-19. Generated by immunoSEQ multiplex PCR, the TCRdb table keeps only in-frame clones and is missing some. The sample lists hundreds of thousands of clones, over 75% occurring once. Sequencing was carried out using peripheral blood. The receptors were sampled from a man aged 50 to 60 with active or convalescent COVID-19. The CDR3 runs from the conserved cysteine through the conserved F or W. D genes are given only for firm matches. The size entry is marked missing in some rows and otherwise reads once, few, many or a size class.

clone_size j_call v_call d_call cdr3_nt cdr3_aa
few TRBJ1-1 TRBV4-1 - TGCGCCAGCAGCCAAGGACAGTCAAACACTGAAGCTTTCTTT CASSQGQSNTEAFF
- TRBJ2-7 TRBV7-6 TRBD2 TGTGCCAGCAGCTCATTAGCGGGAGGCTCCTACGAGCAGTACTTC CASSSLAGGSYEQYF
- TRBJ1-5 TRBV2 TRBD1 TGTGCCAGCAGACAGGGGATCGATAATCAGCCCCAGCATTTT CASRQGIDNQPQHF
- TRBJ2-1 TRBV28 TRBD2 TGTGCCAGCCAGGGGGAGACTAGCGGGTACAATGAGCAGTTCTTC CASQGETSGYNEQFF
- TRBJ2-3 TRBV6-5 TRBD2 TGTGCCAGCAGTTACCTAGCGGGAGGGCGAGATACGCAGTATTTT CASSYLAGGRDTQYF
- TRBJ2-7 TRBV6-1 TRBD2 TGTGCCAGCAGTGATCGACTAGCGGGAGTGTACGAGCAGTACTTC CASSDRLAGVYEQYF
- TRBJ1-5 TRBV6-5 TRBD1 TGTGCCAGCAGTTACCTGGACAGGGGCAATCAGCCCCAGCATTTT CASSYLDRGNQPQHF
- TRBJ1-2 TRBV9 TRBD1 TGTGCCAGCAGCGTAGCCCCCGGGACAGATAACTATGGCTACACCTTC CASSVAPGTDNYGYTF
- TRBJ2-5 TRBV9 TRBD2 TGTGCCAGCAGCCCCCCAACTAGCGGGAGGGCAAAGACCCAGTACTTC CASSPPTSGRAKTQYF
- TRBJ2-3 TRBV18 - TGTGCCAGCTCACCATCTTCCCCGGGCAGGGGGACTGAGGCGCAGTATTTT CASSPSSPGRGTEAQYF
- TRBJ2-6 TRBV7-9 TRBD2 TGTGCCAGCAGCTTAAATCGCAGCGGGAGGAGTGGGGCCAACGTCCTGACTTTC CASSLNRSGRSGANVLTF
- TRBJ2-7 TRBV4-2 TRBD2 TGTGCCAGCAGCCAGGCGGGGGGCTTTATCAACGAGCAGTACTTC CASSQAGGFINEQYF
- TRBJ2-3 TRBV5-1 TRBD1 TGCGCCAGCAGCTTGGAGGGGGCCCCCGGGACAGGGAAAACAGATACGCAGTATTTT CASSLEGAPGTGKTDTQYF
- TRBJ1-6 TRBV30 TRBD1 TGTGCCTGGAGGACAGGGGGATACAGTTCACCCCTCCACTTT CAWRTGGYSSPLHF